Presented here are 24 T cell receptor beta chains from one specimen sequenced in a study of T cell responses to AZD1222 COVID-19 vaccine. Sequencing used immunoSEQ multiplex PCR; TCRdb keeps in-frame clones, though not all of them. The sample has more than 75,000 clones, about nine tenths seen once. Sample: peripheral blood, taken 28 days after the second AZD1222 dose. The receptors originated from an adult who received the AZD1222 COVID-19 vaccine.

The V call is TRBV18, the J call TRBJ1-3; TRBD1 might be the D (5 bases). From germline, CDR1 is KGHSH and CDR2 LQKENI. Trimming shortened V by 2 bases and J by 3 bases, and 17 bases separated the two germline ends. The CDR3 contains 17 residues. CDR3 in amino acids: CASSPTAGHSGGNTIYF. CDR3 in DNA: TGTGCCAGCTCACCAACAGCCGGACACTCGGGTGGAAACACCATATATTTT.

V gene TRBV7-3 combines with J gene TRBJ2-1, with 9 bases identical to TRBD1. CDR3 length equals 15 residues. V dropped 4 bases and J dropped 8; count of bases not matched to a gene: 9. Germline-derived CDR1 and CDR2 are SGHTA and FQGTGA. CDR3 protein: CASSSGTGILDEQFF. The CDR3 DNA reads as TGTGCCAGCAGCTCCGGGACAGGGATTCTGGATGAGCAGTTCTTC.

The table lists this clone with a few counts. The rearrangement uses TRBV6-1 and TRBJ2-1, with TRBD1 as a possible D gene (6 bases). This CDR3 contains 16 residues. The germline V gene has CDR1 MNHNS and CDR2 SASEGT. The V end lost 1 base, the J end lost 5 bases, and 15 bases lay between the germline ends. In DNA, the CDR3 is TGTGCCAGCAGTGAAGGGTGGCAGGGGAAACACAATGAGCAGTTCTTC. Translated: CASSEGWQGKHNEQFF.

V gene TRBV6-2 or TRBV6-3 combines with J gene TRBJ2-7; D is unresolved. In germline, CDR1 is MNHEY, CDR2 SVGEGT. Deletions cut 4 bases from V and 3 bases from J, with 13 bases between. This CDR3 is built from 14 residues. The CDR3 sequence: CASSFGRKNYEQYF. In DNA form, the CDR3 reads TGTGCCAGCAGTTTCGGCAGAAAAAACTACGAGCAGTACTTC.

V and J are TRBV9 and TRBJ2-1; possible D gene TRBD1, 5 bases. CDR1 and CDR2 from the germline V gene are SGDLS and YYNGEE. CDR3 size: 13 residues. Trimming pared 3 bases from V and 8 bases from J, leaving 12 bases between. The CDR3: CASSARQSYEQFF. CDR3 nucleotides: TGTGCCAGCAGCGCACGACAGTCCTATGAGCAGTTCTTC.

Only one count was recorded for this clone. The chain recombines TRBV9 with TRBJ2-7; weak D call: TRBD1 (6 bases). Germline-derived CDR1 and CDR2 are SGDLS and YYNGEE. Trimming stripped 7 bases from V and 5 bases from J, with 16 bases between. The CDR3 is 13 residues long. Written as DNA, the CDR3 is TGTGCCAGCGCCCCCCTCTCAGGGGACGAGCAGTACTTC. This encodes CASAPLSGDEQYF.

The V gene is TRBV11-2, the J gene TRBJ1-4; D unclear. The CDR3 covers 14 residues. CDR1 is SGHAT and CDR2 is FQNNGV in the germline V gene. V was cut by 1 base and J by 8 bases, with 11 bases left in between. CDR3: CASSLVWGNEKLFF. In nucleotides, the CDR3 is TGTGCCAGCAGCTTAGTATGGGGAAACGAAAAACTGTTTTTT.

J is TRBJ1-2 and V is TRBV19; a weak D match, TRBD1 (5 bases). The germline V gene has CDR1 LNHDA and CDR2 SQIVND (reference sequence). There are 14 residues in the CDR3. V was pared by 2 bases and J by 4 bases, with 11 bases between. The CDR3 spells CASSIRRDSYGYTF. The CDR3 nucleotides are TGTGCCAGTAGTATAAGGAGAGACAGCTATGGCTACACCTTC.

This clone has only a few counts. The gene calls are TRBV7-9 and TRBJ2-5; 7 nucleotides agree with TRBD1. The CDR3 covers 18 residues. V shed 5 bases, J shed 2 bases, and the junction held 17 bases outside the gene matches. Germline CDR1 SEHNR, CDR2 FQNEAQ (reference sequence). DNA for the CDR3: TGTGCCAGCAGCCAACTCCGACAGGGACAAAAGAGACAAGAGACCCAGTACTTC. This encodes CASSQLRQGQKRQETQYF.

This clone has only one observation. The genes are TRBV28 and TRBJ2-7; D may be TRBD2 (6 bases). The V gene's germline CDR1 is MDHEN and CDR2 SYDVKM. The CDR3 sequence is 14 residues long. The V and J ends lost 8 bases and 9 bases respectively, with 23 bases between them. The CDR3 is CASGSEGRSISQYF. CDR3 bases: TGTGCCAGCGGATCGGAGGGACGGTCGATTTCGCAGTACTTC.

The V and J genes are TRBV11-2 and TRBJ1-1, with unresolved D. From germline, CDR1 is SGHAT and CDR2 FQNNGV. This CDR3 has 13 amino acids. V lost 5 bases, J lost 11 bases, and 18 bases lay in between. CDR3 residues: CASSPLRRSDAFF. CDR3 bases: TGTGCCAGCAGCCCCTTGAGGAGGTCCGACGCTTTCTTT.

The gene calls are TRBV2 and TRBJ1-2; possibly TRBD1 for D (6 bases). CDR3 length: 13 amino acids. In germline, CDR1 is SNHLY, CDR2 FYNNEI. With 11 bases removed from V and 0 bases from J, the gap between germline ends came to 13 bases. The CDR3 nucleotides are TGTGCCGGGACGGGACATTCTAACTATGGCTACACCTTC. The encoded protein is CAGTGHSNYGYTF.

This clone was counted once. V and J are TRBV18 and TRBJ2-7; 7 bases align to TRBD2. Germline V gives CDR1 KGHSH, CDR2 LQKENI. J gave up 0 bases and V 2 bases, and 10 bases lay outside the gene matches. The length of the CDR3 is 17 residues. The CDR3: CASSPTSGGGSSYEQYF. CDR3 nucleotide sequence: TGTGCCAGCTCACCAACCTCCGGTGGCGGGAGCTCCTACGAGCAGTACTTC.

The rearrangement links TRBV11-2 to TRBJ2-7, with TRBD2 matching over 7 bases. Unmatched junction bases numbered 7, after V lost 1 base and J lost 1 base. Germline V lookup: CDR1 SGHAT, CDR2 FQNNGV. This CDR3 has 16 amino acids. The DNA for the CDR3 is TGTGCCAGCAGCTTAGGGAATTGGGAGGGGTCCTACGAGCAGTACTTC. This encodes CASSLGNWEGSYEQYF. Drawing the rest from reference TRBV11-2 and TRBJ2-7, the complete variable domain is EAGVAQSPRYKIIEKRQSVAFWCNPISGHATLYWYQQILGQGPKLLIQFQNNGVVDDSQLPKDRFSAERLKGVDSTLKIQPAKLEDSAVYLCASSLGNWEGSYEQYFGPGTRLTVT.

CDR3 sequence: CASSPARGWEKLFF. Here the CDR3 DNA reads TGTGCCAGCAGCCCTGCGCGGGGTTGGGAAAAACTGTTTTTT. The gene calls are TRBV7-2 and TRBJ1-4; the D is unclear. CDR1 is SGHTA, CDR2 FQGNSA, per germline. V was clipped by 5 bases and J by 8 bases, with 15 bases between them. This CDR3 is 14 amino acids long.

A word on this clone: The same CDR3 is also encoded by other DNA sequences in this sample. This chain links TRBV19 with TRBJ2-5; the match to TRBD1 covers 8 bases. Per the germline V gene, CDR1 is LNHDA and CDR2 is SQIVND (reference sequence). The CDR3 extends over 14 amino acids. Trimming removed 5 bases from V and 4 bases from J; junction bases left unmatched: 6. The CDR3 DNA reads TGTGCCAGTAGTTTTGGACAGGGAGCAGAGACCCAGTACTTC. This sequence encodes CASSFGQGAETQYF.

This clone has just a few counts. This rearrangement joins TRBV6-4 to TRBJ2-6, with D possibly matching TRBD1 (5 bases). The CDR3 is 14 amino acids. V was pared by 3 bases and J by 2 bases, with 5 bases between. Germline loops: CDR1 MRHNA, CDR2 SNTAGT. The CDR3 loop is CASSEGAGANVLTF. The CDR3 DNA reads as TGTGCCAGCAGTGAAGGGGCTGGGGCCAACGTCCTGACTTTC.

The V and J genes are TRBV24-1 and TRBJ2-2; tentative D call: TRBD2 (5 bases). Per germline, CDR1 KGHDR and CDR2 SFDVKD. The V gene lost 4 bases and the J gene lost 0 bases, with 17 bases spanning the gap. This CDR3 has 18 amino acids. The CDR3 nucleotides are TGTGCCACCAGTGACTCGCCTCATACTAGTACGAACACCGGGGAGCTGTTTTTT. Protein: CATSDSPHTSTNTGELFF.

The rearrangement joins TRBV7-2 to TRBJ1-6; TRBD1 matches 7 bases. The CDR3 has 16 amino acids. V lost 5 bases to trimming and J lost 7 bases; unmatched junction nucleotides: 11. Germline V CDR1 and CDR2: SGHTA, FQGNSA. CDR3: CASSLISGGGNSPLHF. The CDR3 DNA reads as TGTGCCAGCAGCCTCATATCAGGGGGAGGGAATTCACCCCTCCACTTT.

This clone was recorded once. The chain is built from TRBV7-3 and TRBJ2-1; TRBD2 is a possible D gene (6 bases). The CDR3 covers 13 residues. Germline assignment: CDR1 SGHTA and CDR2 FQGTGA. Trimming left V 5 bases short and J 11 bases short, with 16 bases between. As DNA, the CDR3 is TGTGCCAGCAGCCCTCCCGGGACTGGGCAGCAGTTCTTC. Its protein product is CASSPPGTGQQFF.

This chain uses TRBV27 with TRBJ1-3; D remains unclear. In germline, CDR1 is MNHEY, CDR2 SMNVEV (reference sequence). Trimming left V 5 bases short and J 0 bases short, with 11 bases between. The CDR3 totals 15 residues. This chain's CDR3 is CASSPTGYSGNTIYF. The CDR3, as DNA: TGTGCCAGCAGTCCCACCGGTTACTCTGGAAACACCATATATTTT.

This clone was recorded a few times. V gene TRBV2 combines with J gene TRBJ1-5; the D is unclear. Germline V gene data show CDR1 as SNHLY and CDR2 as FYNNEI. This CDR3 spans 14 amino acids. The V end was cut by 2 bases, the J end by 6 bases, with 11 bases between. CDR3 amino acids: CASSESGFGQPQHF. The CDR3 coding sequence is TGTGCCAGCAGTGAATCAGGATTCGGTCAGCCCCAGCATTTT.

The chain recombines TRBV27 with TRBJ2-7; D possibly corresponds to TRBD1 (5 bases). The V end lost 0 bases, the J end lost 4 bases, and 10 bases lay between the germline ends. The germline CDR1 and CDR2 sequences are MNHEY and SMNVEV (reference sequence). The CDR3 length is 14 residues. CDR3: CASSLSQGSYEQYF. Written as DNA, the CDR3 is TGTGCCAGCAGTTTATCGCAGGGATCTTACGAGCAGTACTTC.

The chain combines TRBV5-1 with TRBJ2-7; 13 positions agree with TRBD2. Germline CDR1 is SGHRS and CDR2 is YFSETQ. The CDR3 is 17 residues long. The junction had 7 bases not matched to a gene; V was cut back by 4 bases and J by 0 bases. CDR3 sequence reads: CASSTSGGAMSSYEQYF. In DNA form, the CDR3 reads TGCGCCAGCAGCACTAGCGGGGGGGCCATGAGCTCCTACGAGCAGTACTTC. The whole variable domain, filled in from reference TRBV5-1 and TRBJ2-7, reads KAGVTQTPRYLIKTRGQQVTLSCSPISGHRSVSWYQQTPGQGLQFLFEYFSETQRNKGNFPGRFSGRQFSNSRSEMNVSTLELGDSALYLCASSTSGGAMSSYEQYFGPGTRLTVT.